The entry below describes one T cell receptor (beta chain). Antigen unknown. Both 60 Vbeta primers and 13 Jbeta primers went into the PCR. This table comes from immunoSEQ multiplex PCR, and its TCRdb copy is limited to in-frame clones, with some not included. Counted here are more than 110,000 clones, roughly 79% occurring once; the ten biggest clones make up approximately 1.5%. The donors gave bone marrow, and they were healthy. These data belong to a study of cytomegalovirus exposure and HLA in healthy donors. Study-wide results and caveats: Later analysis associated a missense DCLRE1C variant with TCR beta V- and J-gene trimming. Earlier analysis yielded a pattern in which most TCR beta V segments were productive about 90% or about 30% of the time.

Germline V gene lookup returns CDR1 MNHNS and CDR2 SASEGT. CDR3 size: 14 residues. This chain uses TRBV6-1 with TRBJ2-5; TRBD2 is a possible D gene (6 bases). The end of the DNA fits TRBJ2-7 better, so the J call may be wrong. The sequenced material came from PBMCs. The receptor's source is a man between 25 and 39 years old in good health and CMV-seropositive. As DNA, the CDR3 is TGTGCCAGCAGTGTACCGCGGGGAAAGTACGAGCAGTACTTC. Its translation: CASSVPRGKYEQYF.